Only a few counts were recorded for the clone carrying this T cell receptor (beta chain). The data originate from a study of OX40 agonist ivuxolimab in advanced cancers. The wider study: Aged about 20 to 80 with a mean of approximately 57 years, they were roughly 83% male.

Trimming at V came to 0 bases and at J to 4 bases, leaving 7 bases not matched to a gene. The CDR3 contains 15 residues. Germline loops: CDR1 SGHRS, CDR2 YFSETQ. At baseline, cycle 4 day 1, and cycle 7 day 1, blood was sampled. TCRdb's copy holds only in-frame clones and misses some; the assay was immunoSEQ multiplex PCR. The table records about 32,000 clones, about 89% of them present only once. The clonotype comes from an adult with an advanced solid tumor such as melanoma, head and neck, liver or kidney cancer. The chain employs TRBV5-1 and TRBJ2-7; 7 bases are shared with TRBD2. The sequences come from CD4+ or CD8+ T cells sorted from blood, collected in a trial of the OX40 agonist ivuxolimab. For the CDR3, the DNA is TGCGCCAGCAGCTTGGCCGGGGGGTCCGGGTACGAGCAGTACTTC. It encodes CASSLAGGSGYEQYF.